The entry below gives a single TCR beta chain sequence along with its context. The antigen remains undetermined. The entry originates in a study of cytomegalovirus exposure and HLA in healthy donors. The study's findings and limits: A subsequent analysis found that TCR clusters from the first cohort also tended to co-occur in the approximately 130 validation repertoires, with around 94% of cluster scores above 0.

J gave up 4 bases and V 5 bases, and 15 bases lay outside the gene matches. Germline V gene lookup returns CDR1 SGHVS and CDR2 FNYEAQ. The CDR3 spans 17 residues. Sequencing was performed with immunoSEQ multiplex PCR; in TCRdb, only in-frame clones are kept and a portion is missing. Of some 220,000 clones listed, under 95% are singletons. This TCR was recovered from a young woman in good health and CMV-seronegative. The sample comprised PBMCs. V and J are TRBV7-6 and TRBJ1-2; 8 nucleotides align to TRBD1. The CDR3 region is CASSPLPRDRFSYGYTF. For the CDR3, the DNA is TGTGCCAGCAGCCCACTACCCCGGGACAGGTTTTCCTATGGCTACACCTTC.